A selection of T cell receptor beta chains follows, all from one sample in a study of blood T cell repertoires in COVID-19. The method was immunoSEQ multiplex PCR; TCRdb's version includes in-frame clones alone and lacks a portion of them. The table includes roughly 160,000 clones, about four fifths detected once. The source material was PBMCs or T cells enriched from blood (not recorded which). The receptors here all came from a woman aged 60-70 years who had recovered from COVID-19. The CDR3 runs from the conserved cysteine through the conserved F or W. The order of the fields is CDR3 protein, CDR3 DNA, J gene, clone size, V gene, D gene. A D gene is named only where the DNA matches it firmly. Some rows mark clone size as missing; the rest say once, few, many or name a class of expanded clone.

CDR3aa: CASSSETGVGYEQYF
CDR3nt: TGCGCCAGCAGCTCAGAAACAGGGGTTGGCTACGAGCAGTACTTC
j_gene: TRBJ2-7
abundance: NA
v_gene: TRBV5-1
d_gene: TRBD1

CDR3aa: CASRPGTGAWNEQFF
CDR3nt: TGTGCCAGCAGACCAGGGACAGGGGCGTGGAATGAGCAGTTCTTC
j_gene: TRBJ2-1
abundance: NA
v_gene: TRBV9
d_gene: TRBD1

CDR3aa: CASSLTGQGETQYF
CDR3nt: TGTGCCAGCAGCTTAACCGGACAGGGGGAGACCCAGTACTTC
j_gene: TRBJ2-5
abundance: NA
v_gene: TRBV7-3
d_gene: TRBD1

CDR3aa: CASSDRGYNSPLHF
CDR3nt: TGTGCCAGTAGTGACCGGGGTTATAATTCACCCCTCCACTTT
j_gene: TRBJ1-6
abundance: NA
v_gene: TRBV19
d_gene: NA

CDR3aa: CASSPITGKVTDTQYF
CDR3nt: TGTGCCAGCAGCCCGATAACAGGGAAGGTGACAGATACGCAGTATTTT
j_gene: TRBJ2-3
abundance: NA
v_gene: TRBV14
d_gene: NA

CDR3aa: CSVEAGQGENTEAFF
CDR3nt: TGCAGCGTTGAAGCCGGACAGGGAGAGAACACTGAAGCTTTCTTT
j_gene: TRBJ1-1
abundance: NA
v_gene: TRBV29-1
d_gene: TRBD1

CDR3aa: CASSQWGGGDTQYF
CDR3nt: TGTGCCAGCAGTCAATGGGGAGGGGGGGATACGCAGTATTTT
j_gene: TRBJ2-3
abundance: NA
v_gene: TRBV11-2
d_gene: NA

CDR3aa: CASSWSLAGVGETQYF
CDR3nt: TGTGCCAGCAGCTGGTCACTAGCGGGGGTCGGAGAGACCCAGTACTTC
j_gene: TRBJ2-5
abundance: NA
v_gene: TRBV5-8
d_gene: TRBD2

CDR3aa: CASQGAVETQYF
CDR3nt: TGTGCCAGCCAGGGGGCTGTAGAGACCCAGTACTTC
j_gene: TRBJ2-5
abundance: NA
v_gene: TRBV12-3/TRBV12-4
d_gene: TRBD1

CDR3aa: CASSQKAPTGELFF
CDR3nt: TGTGCCAGCAGCCAAAAAGCCCCCACCGGGGAGCTGTTTTTT
j_gene: TRBJ2-2
abundance: NA
v_gene: TRBV4-2
d_gene: NA

CDR3aa: CASSPKGLAGGPGHEYF
CDR3nt: TGTGCCAGCAGCCCGAAAGGACTAGCGGGGGGGCCGGGGCATGAGTATTTT
j_gene: TRBJ2-3
abundance: NA
v_gene: TRBV7-8
d_gene: TRBD2

CDR3aa: CASSDSSRSSYNEQFF
CDR3nt: TGTGCCAGCAGTGACTCTAGCAGGAGCTCCTACAATGAGCAGTTCTTC
j_gene: TRBJ2-1
abundance: NA
v_gene: TRBV2
d_gene: NA

CDR3aa: CASSAGQGAGEQYF
CDR3nt: TGTGCCAGCAGCGCGGGACAGGGGGCAGGGGAGCAGTACTTC
j_gene: TRBJ2-7
abundance: NA
v_gene: TRBV6-5
d_gene: TRBD1

CDR3aa: CASSEARDSLYGYTF
CDR3nt: TGTGCCAGCAGTGAGGCGAGGGACAGCCTTTATGGCTACACCTTC
j_gene: TRBJ1-2
abundance: NA
v_gene: TRBV25-1
d_gene: TRBD1

CDR3aa: CASSLFLDTYEQYF
CDR3nt: TGCGCCAGCAGCTTGTTTTTAGACACCTACGAGCAGTACTTC
j_gene: TRBJ2-7
abundance: NA
v_gene: TRBV5-1
d_gene: NA

CDR3aa: CASSQGSASAGVDTQYF
CDR3nt: TGTGCCAGCAGCCAAGGTAGTGCTAGCGCCGGTGTCGATACGCAGTATTTT
j_gene: TRBJ2-3
abundance: NA
v_gene: TRBV3-1/TRBV3-2
d_gene: NA

CDR3aa: CASSRWETSPLHF
CDR3nt: TGTGCCAGCAGCAGGTGGGAGACTTCACCCCTCCACTTT
j_gene: TRBJ1-6
abundance: NA
v_gene: TRBV7-2
d_gene: NA

CDR3aa: CASSLRQGSPNEQFF
CDR3nt: TGCGCCAGCAGCTTGCGACAGGGTTCACCCAATGAGCAGTTCTTC
j_gene: TRBJ2-1
abundance: NA
v_gene: TRBV5-1
d_gene: TRBD1

CDR3aa: CASSLLAGGPNEQFF
CDR3nt: TGCGCCAGCAGCTTACTAGCGGGGGGGCCTAATGAGCAGTTCTTC
j_gene: TRBJ2-1
abundance: NA
v_gene: TRBV5-1
d_gene: TRBD2

CDR3aa: CASSPPTPGDAYTYEQYF
CDR3nt: TGTGCCAGCTCACCCCCGACCCCCGGAGACGCTTATACTTACGAGCAGTACTTC
j_gene: TRBJ2-7
abundance: few
v_gene: TRBV18
d_gene: NA

CDR3aa: CASSSYFLLASANTGELFF
CDR3nt: TGTGCCAGCAGCTCTTACTTCCTACTAGCGTCCGCGAACACCGGGGAGCTGTTTTTT
j_gene: TRBJ2-2
abundance: NA
v_gene: TRBV7-9
d_gene: TRBD2

CDR3aa: CATLGRESETQYF
CDR3nt: TGCGCCACACTAGGGCGGGAATCAGAGACCCAGTACTTC
j_gene: TRBJ2-5
abundance: NA
v_gene: TRBV5-1
d_gene: NA

CDR3aa: CASQFSPEPQHF
CDR3nt: TGTGCCAGCCAATTTTCCCCGGAGCCCCAGCATTTT
j_gene: TRBJ1-5
abundance: NA
v_gene: TRBV6-5
d_gene: NA

CDR3aa: CSASGPNLYEQYF
CDR3nt: TGCAGTGCTAGTGGGCCAAACCTCTACGAGCAGTACTTC
j_gene: TRBJ2-7
abundance: NA
v_gene: TRBV20-1
d_gene: NA

CDR3aa: CASSSPDRGGETQYF
CDR3nt: TGTGCCAGCAGCTCCCCGGACAGGGGCGGAGAGACCCAGTACTTC
j_gene: TRBJ2-5
abundance: NA
v_gene: TRBV7-2
d_gene: TRBD1

CDR3aa: CSVGVGGNEQFF
CDR3nt: TGCAGCGTTGGGGTAGGAGGCAATGAGCAGTTCTTC
j_gene: TRBJ2-1
abundance: NA
v_gene: TRBV29-1
d_gene: NA

CDR3aa: CATSRDNYGYTF
CDR3nt: TGTGCCACCTCGAGAGATAACTATGGCTACACCTTC
j_gene: TRBJ1-2
abundance: NA
v_gene: TRBV24-1
d_gene: NA

CDR3aa: CASSSGLAGSYEQYF
CDR3nt: TGTGCCAGCAGCTCGGGACTAGCGGGCTCCTACGAGCAGTACTTC
j_gene: TRBJ2-7
abundance: once
v_gene: TRBV9
d_gene: TRBD2

CDR3aa: CASSGPRVLNQQTQYF
CDR3nt: TGTGCCAGCAGTGGACCCCGGGTCCTAAATCAGCAGACCCAGTACTTC
j_gene: TRBJ2-5
abundance: NA
v_gene: TRBV2
d_gene: NA

CDR3aa: CASSELISYSGYTF
CDR3nt: TGTGCCAGCAGTGAACTGATATCCTATTCGGGCTACACCTTC
j_gene: TRBJ1-2
abundance: few
v_gene: TRBV25-1
d_gene: NA

CDR3aa: CASSKEGQGARRGDSPLHF
CDR3nt: TGTGCCAGCAGCAAAGAGGGGCAGGGGGCCCGTAGGGGGGATTCACCCCTCCACTTT
j_gene: TRBJ1-6
abundance: once
v_gene: TRBV21-1
d_gene: NA

CDR3aa: CATSDSGTGSGELFF
CDR3nt: TGTGCCACCAGTGATTCTGGGACAGGGTCCGGGGAGCTGTTTTTT
j_gene: TRBJ2-2
abundance: NA
v_gene: TRBV24-1
d_gene: TRBD1

CDR3aa: CASSLRTSNTEAFF
CDR3nt: TGCGCCAGCAGCTTGAGGACATCGAACACTGAAGCTTTCTTT
j_gene: TRBJ1-1
abundance: few
v_gene: TRBV5-1
d_gene: NA

CDR3aa: CASSPLAGGQETQYF
CDR3nt: TGCGCCAGCAGTCCGCTAGCGGGGGGTCAAGAGACCCAGTACTTC
j_gene: TRBJ2-5
abundance: once
v_gene: TRBV5-1
d_gene: TRBD2

CDR3aa: CASSIAARGIANYGYTF
CDR3nt: TGTGCCAGTAGTATTGCCGCCAGGGGCATAGCAAACTATGGCTACACCTTC
j_gene: TRBJ1-2
abundance: NA
v_gene: TRBV19
d_gene: NA

CDR3aa: CATHLDGYNEKLFF
CDR3nt: TGTGCCACCCACCTAGACGGATATAATGAAAAACTGTTTTTT
j_gene: TRBJ1-4
abundance: NA
v_gene: TRBV2
d_gene: NA

CDR3aa: CASSQESGGGTQYF
CDR3nt: TGTGCCAGCAGCCAAGAAAGCGGGGGAGGGACCCAGTACTTC
j_gene: TRBJ2-5
abundance: once
v_gene: TRBV3-1/TRBV3-2
d_gene: TRBD2

CDR3aa: CASSYGQGGDTQYF
CDR3nt: TGTGCCAGCAGTTACGGGCAGGGAGGGGATACGCAGTATTTT
j_gene: TRBJ2-3
abundance: NA
v_gene: TRBV6-5
d_gene: TRBD2

CDR3aa: CASSLNSPELFF
CDR3nt: TGTGCCAGCAGCCTCAATTCTCCAGAACTGTTTTTT
j_gene: TRBJ1-4
abundance: once
v_gene: TRBV11-2
d_gene: NA

CDR3aa: CASSLGRGVNQPQHF
CDR3nt: TGTGCCAGCAGCTTAGGCAGAGGAGTCAATCAGCCCCAGCATTTT
j_gene: TRBJ1-5
abundance: NA
v_gene: TRBV5-6
d_gene: NA

CDR3aa: CASSLGGTRGTDTQYF
CDR3nt: TGCGCCAGCAGCTTGGGTGGGACTAGAGGCACAGATACGCAGTATTTT
j_gene: TRBJ2-3
abundance: NA
v_gene: TRBV5-1
d_gene: TRBD2

CDR3aa: CASSSDRSRNTEAFF
CDR3nt: TGTGCCAGCAGCTCTGACAGGTCCCGGAACACTGAAGCTTTCTTT
j_gene: TRBJ1-1
abundance: NA
v_gene: TRBV7-9
d_gene: NA

CDR3aa: CASRVDSSYEQYF
CDR3nt: TGTGCCAGCAGAGTGGACAGCTCCTACGAGCAGTACTTC
j_gene: TRBJ2-7
abundance: NA
v_gene: TRBV5-4
d_gene: NA

CDR3aa: CASSYGQGAPYGSPLHF
CDR3nt: TGTGCCAGCAGCTACGGACAGGGGGCCCCTTACGGTTCACCCCTCCACTTT
j_gene: TRBJ1-6
abundance: NA
v_gene: TRBV5-8
d_gene: TRBD1

CDR3aa: CASSEGQSSYGYTF
CDR3nt: TGTGCCAGCAGCGAGGGACAGTCCTCCTATGGCTACACCTTC
j_gene: TRBJ1-2
abundance: NA
v_gene: TRBV9
d_gene: TRBD1